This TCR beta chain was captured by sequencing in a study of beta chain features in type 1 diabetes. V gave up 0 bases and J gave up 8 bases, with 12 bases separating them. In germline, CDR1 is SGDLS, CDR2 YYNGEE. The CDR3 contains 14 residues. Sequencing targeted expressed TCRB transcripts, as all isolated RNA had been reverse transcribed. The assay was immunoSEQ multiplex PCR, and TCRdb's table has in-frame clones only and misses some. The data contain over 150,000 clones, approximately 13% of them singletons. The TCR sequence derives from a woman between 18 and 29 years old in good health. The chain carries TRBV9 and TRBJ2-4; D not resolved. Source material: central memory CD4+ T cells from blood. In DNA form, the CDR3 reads TGTGCCAGCAGCGTAGCATCACACGCGGACATTCAGTACTTC. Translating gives CASSVASHADIQYF.